This T cell receptor (beta chain) was documented in a study of T cells in Graves' hyperthyroidism and ophthalmopathy. What was amplified from RNA transcripts were TCR beta CDR3 regions. First-round RT-PCR targeting the TCR CDR3 was performed with the HTBI primer set. One entry per CDR3 protein results from TCRdb running MiXCR on the multiplex PCR reads. The profile shows more than 450,000 distinct CDR3 sequences, just under 20% of them singletons. Germline V gene sequence: CDR1 LNHDA, CDR2 SQIVND (reference sequence). The CDR3 contains 12 residues. With 4 bases removed from V and 4 bases from J, the gap between germline ends came to 7 bases.

This chain links TRBV19 with TRBJ1-1; D not certain. The receptor was isolated from a middle-aged man with Graves' ophthalmopathy. Material: blood. The DNA for the CDR3 is TGTGCCAGTAGTAAATTGGGCACTGAAGCTTTCTTT. This encodes CASSKLGTEAFF. The full variable domain, its missing parts supplied by reference TRBV19 and TRBJ1-1, is DGGITQSPKYLFRKEGQNVTLSCEQNLNHDAMYWYRQDPGQGLRLIYYSQIVNDFQKGDIAEGYSVSREKKESFPLTVTSAQKNPTAFYLCASSKLGTEAFFGQGTRLTVV.